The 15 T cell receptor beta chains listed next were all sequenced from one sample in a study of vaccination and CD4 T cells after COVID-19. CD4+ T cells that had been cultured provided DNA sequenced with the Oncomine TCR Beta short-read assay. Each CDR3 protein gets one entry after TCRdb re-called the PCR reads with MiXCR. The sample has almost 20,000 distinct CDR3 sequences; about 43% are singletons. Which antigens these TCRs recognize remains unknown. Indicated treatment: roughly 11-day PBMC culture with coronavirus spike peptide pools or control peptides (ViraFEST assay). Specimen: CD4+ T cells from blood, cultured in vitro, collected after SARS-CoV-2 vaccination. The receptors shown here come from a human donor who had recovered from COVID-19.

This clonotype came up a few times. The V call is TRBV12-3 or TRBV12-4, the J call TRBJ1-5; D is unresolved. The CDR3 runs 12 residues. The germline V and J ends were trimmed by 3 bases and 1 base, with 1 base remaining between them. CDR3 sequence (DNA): TGTGCCAGCAGTTTCAGCAATCAGCCCCAGCATTTT. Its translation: CASSFSNQPQHF.

The CDR3 sequence: CASSPQGPYGYTF. CDR3 DNA sequence: TGTGCCAGCAGTCCTCAGGGCCCCTATGGCTACACCTTC. V usage is TRBV27 and J usage is TRBJ1-2, with D tentatively TRBD1 (5 bases). CDR3 length: 13 amino acids. V shed 5 bases and J shed 4 bases, with 11 bases lying between them. Germline V gene sequence: CDR1 MNHEY, CDR2 SMNVEV (reference sequence).

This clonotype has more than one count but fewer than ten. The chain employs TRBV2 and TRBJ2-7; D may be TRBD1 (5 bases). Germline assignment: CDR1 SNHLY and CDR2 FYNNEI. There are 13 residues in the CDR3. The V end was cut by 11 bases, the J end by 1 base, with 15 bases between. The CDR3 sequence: CAYRGRSSYEQYF. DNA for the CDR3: TGTGCCTATAGGGGCCGCTCATCCTACGAGCAGTACTTC.

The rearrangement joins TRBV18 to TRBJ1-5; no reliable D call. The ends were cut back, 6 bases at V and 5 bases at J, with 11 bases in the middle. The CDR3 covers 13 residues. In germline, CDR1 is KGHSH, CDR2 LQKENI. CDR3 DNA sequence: TGTGCCAGCTCTCCCGCGTCCGATCAGCCCCAGCATTTT. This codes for CASSPASDQPQHF.

Written as DNA, the CDR3 is TGCGCCAGCAGCTTAAAAGACAGGGGAGACCACGAGCAGTACTTC. It is translated as CASSLKDRGDHEQYF. The chain has TRBV5-1 and TRBJ2-7, with TRBD1 matching over 8 bases. CDR3 length: 15 amino acids. Trimming removed 2 bases from V and 5 bases from J; junction bases left unmatched: 9. Germline V lookup: CDR1 SGHRS, CDR2 YFSETQ.

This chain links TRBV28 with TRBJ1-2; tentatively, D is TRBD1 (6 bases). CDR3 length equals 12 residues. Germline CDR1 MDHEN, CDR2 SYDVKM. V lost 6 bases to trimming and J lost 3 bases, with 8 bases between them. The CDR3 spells CASSGQHYGYTF. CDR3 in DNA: TGTGCCAGCAGCGGACAGCACTATGGCTACACCTTC.

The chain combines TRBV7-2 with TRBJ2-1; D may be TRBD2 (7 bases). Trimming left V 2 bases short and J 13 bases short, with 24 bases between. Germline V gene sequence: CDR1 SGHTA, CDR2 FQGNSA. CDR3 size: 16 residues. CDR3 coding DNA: TGTGCCAGCAGCTTAAAGGAAGGGGGGGTCGGTTTGAAACAGTTCTTC. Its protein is CASSLKEGGVGLKQFF.

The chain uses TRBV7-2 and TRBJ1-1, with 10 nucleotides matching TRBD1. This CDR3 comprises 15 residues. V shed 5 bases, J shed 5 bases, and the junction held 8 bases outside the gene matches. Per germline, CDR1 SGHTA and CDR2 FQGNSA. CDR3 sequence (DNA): TGTGCCAGCAGCAGAAGACAGGGGGCGAATACTGAAGCTTTCTTT. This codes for CASSRRQGANTEAFF.

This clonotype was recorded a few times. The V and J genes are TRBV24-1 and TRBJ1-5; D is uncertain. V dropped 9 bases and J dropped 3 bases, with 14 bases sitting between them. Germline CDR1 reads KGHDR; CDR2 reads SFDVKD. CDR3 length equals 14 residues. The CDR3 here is CATAEGTDNQPQHF. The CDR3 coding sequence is TGTGCCACCGCAGAGGGAACAGACAATCAGCCCCAGCATTTT.

CDR3 DNA sequence: TGTGCCAGCTTCAGTCTGAGGGACACTGAAGCTTTCTTT. Amino acid sequence: CASFSLRDTEAFF. The chain employs TRBV7-8 and TRBJ1-1; D ambiguous. Germline V gene data show CDR1 as SGHVS and CDR2 as FQNEAQ. V lost 8 bases, J lost 3 bases, and 13 bases lay in between. This CDR3 comprises 13 residues.

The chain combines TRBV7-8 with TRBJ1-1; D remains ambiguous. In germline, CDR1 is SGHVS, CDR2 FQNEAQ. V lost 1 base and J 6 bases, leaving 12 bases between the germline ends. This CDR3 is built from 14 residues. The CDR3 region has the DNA TGTGCCAGCAGCTTAGGGAGGAGTAGGCCTGAAGCTTTCTTT. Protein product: CASSLGRSRPEAFF.

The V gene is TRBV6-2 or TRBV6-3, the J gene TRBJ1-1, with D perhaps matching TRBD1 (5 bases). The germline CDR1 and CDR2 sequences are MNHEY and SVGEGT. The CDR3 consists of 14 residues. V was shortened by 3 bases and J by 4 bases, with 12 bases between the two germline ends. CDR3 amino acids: CASSYRGGGTEAFF. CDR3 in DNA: TGTGCCAGCAGTTATAGGGGAGGTGGCACTGAAGCTTTCTTT.

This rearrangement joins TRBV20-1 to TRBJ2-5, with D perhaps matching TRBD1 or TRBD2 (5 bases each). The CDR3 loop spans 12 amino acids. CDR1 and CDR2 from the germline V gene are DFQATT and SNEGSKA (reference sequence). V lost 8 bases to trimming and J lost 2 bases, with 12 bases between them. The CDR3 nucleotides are TGCAGTTGGGACGACGGGCAAGAGACCCAGTACTTC. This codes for CSWDDGQETQYF.

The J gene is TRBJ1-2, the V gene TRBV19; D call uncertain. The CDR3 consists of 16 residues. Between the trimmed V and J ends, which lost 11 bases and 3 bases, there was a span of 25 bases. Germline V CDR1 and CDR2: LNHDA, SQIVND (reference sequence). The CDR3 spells CAGNHDGVRTYYGYTF. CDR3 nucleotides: TGTGCCGGTAATCACGACGGTGTCCGCACGTACTATGGCTACACCTTC. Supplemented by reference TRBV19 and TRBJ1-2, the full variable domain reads DGGITQSPKYLFRKEGQNVTLSCEQNLNHDAMYWYRQDPGQGLRLIYYSQIVNDFQKGDIAEGYSVSREKKESFPLTVTSAQKNPTAFYLCAGNHDGVRTYYGYTFGSGTRLTVV.

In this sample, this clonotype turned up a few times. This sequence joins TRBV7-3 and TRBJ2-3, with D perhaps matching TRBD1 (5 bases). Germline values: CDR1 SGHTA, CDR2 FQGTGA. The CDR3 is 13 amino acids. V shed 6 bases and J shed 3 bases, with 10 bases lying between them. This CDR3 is CASRGASTDTQYF. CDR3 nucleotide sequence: TGTGCCAGCAGAGGGGCCTCGACAGATACGCAGTATTTT.